This is a list of T cell receptor beta chains from one sample in a study of blood T cell repertoires in COVID-19. TCRdb keeps only in-frame clones here, not all; method: immunoSEQ multiplex PCR. The sample has fewer than 110,000 clones; around nine tenths are singletons. Source material: peripheral blood. These receptors all stem from a man between 45 and 60 years old in a cohort sampled during active COVID-19. Each CDR3 is given without its conserved first and last residue.

V: TRBV7-9
CDR3: ASTLDRYQGEQY

V: TRBV2
CDR3: ASSNEASRGGYT

V: TRBV5-1
CDR3: ASSRGQDQETQY

V: TRBV7-7
CDR3: ASSLAWALQETQY

V: TRBV5-1
CDR3: ASSNSGGAFNEQY

V: TRBV19
CDR3: ASSPTQGSNTEAF

V: TRBV5-1
CDR3: ASSLTRQGSGEQY

V: TRBV28
CDR3: ASSLPTAQQY

V: TRBV2
CDR3: ASLRDSRLRGTEAF

V: TRBV7-8
CDR3: ASSLLQGLGGELF

V: TRBV24-1
CDR3: ATSDSVGTGFYNEQF

V: TRBV28
CDR3: ASTGTGAANTGELF

V: TRBV6-1
CDR3: ASSEALGGGGEQY

V: TRBV5-1
CDR3: ASSLGGTSSYEQY

V: TRBV10-1
CDR3: ASGSGGAMDTQY

V: TRBV18
CDR3: ASSPALYEQY

V: TRBV7-9
CDR3: ASQTGTGYEKLF

V: TRBV4-1
CDR3: ASSQAGGLNTEAF

V: TRBV5-5
CDR3: ASSQPDRGETQY

V: TRBV7-2
CDR3: ASSPTGTERNQPQH

V: TRBV7-2
CDR3: ASSPSGGGTGELF

V: TRBV20-1
CDR3: SASFPREVNQPQH

V: TRBV6-5
CDR3: ASRLQGSGANVLT

V: TRBV7-9
CDR3: ASSLGTDGNTIY

V: TRBV11-3
CDR3: ASSIGQGIGTDTQY

V: TRBV4-2
CDR3: ASSPRGGETQY

V: TRBV3-1/TRBV3-2
CDR3: ASSPRTAGRGYGYT

V: TRBV11-3
CDR3: ASSLDSSTGELF

V: TRBV6-5
CDR3: ASSYSSGGQGYGYT

V: TRBV5-5
CDR3: ASSLQNSGNTIY

V: TRBV7-2
CDR3: ASSPGAETQY

V: TRBV4-3
CDR3: ASSQDLHQPQH

V: TRBV6-5
CDR3: ASSVAQGINQPQH

V: TRBV3-1/TRBV3-2
CDR3: ASSQSTGANGELF

V: TRBV6-5
CDR3: ASSYGTEETQY

V: TRBV24-1
CDR3: ATSDSGEGLSNQPQH

V: TRBV9
CDR3: ASSVSSGMNTEAF

V: TRBV3-1/TRBV3-2
CDR3: ASSRSGRGNSPLH

V: TRBV5-6
CDR3: ASSLGTSGWNEQF

V: TRBV6-2/TRBV6-3
CDR3: ASSSMLAGRIREQY

V: TRBV29-1
CDR3: SVVPEAGGETGAF

V: TRBV6-5
CDR3: ASSYTRGGLQY

V: TRBV5-5
CDR3: ASSPGIGGPRNSPLH

V: TRBV5-1
CDR3: ASSEGGLSTEAF

V: TRBV7-3
CDR3: ASSSQGRGDTQY

V: TRBV6-5
CDR3: ASSFGGGTEKLF

V: TRBV5-4
CDR3: ASSLKSGGKYNEQF